The 19 T cell receptor beta chains in this list originate from one sample, sequenced in a study of blood T cell repertoires in COVID-19. Here immunoSEQ multiplex PCR was the method, and the copy in TCRdb shows in-frame clones only, minus some. Altogether approximately 110,000 clones are present, under 80% being singletons, with the ten largest covering approximately 19%. The sample was peripheral blood. These receptor sequences come from a woman in her 70s with acute or convalescent COVID-19.

The J gene is TRBJ2-5, the V gene TRBV21-1; the D segment call TRBD2 is taken from the table without a DNA check. TRBV21-1 is noted as a pseudogene. The CDR3 extends over 14 amino acids. The CDR3 region has the DNA TGTGCCAGCAGCAAAGGTCCGGGTCCGGGGACCCAGTACTTC. Translating it yields CASSKGPGPGTQYF.

This chain uses TRBV2 with TRBJ1-6; D is possibly TRBD1 (5 bases). V was trimmed by 6 bases and J by 10 bases, leaving 13 bases between them. The germline CDR1 and CDR2 sequences are SNHLY and FYNNEI. The CDR3 runs to 13 residues. The chain's CDR3 is CASRGQGVSPLHF. The DNA of the CDR3 is TGTGCCAGCAGGGGGCAGGGCGTATCACCCCTCCACTTT.

The gene calls are TRBV2 and TRBJ1-2, with D unresolved. The V gene lost 2 bases and the J gene lost 3 bases, with 10 bases spanning the gap. Germline V CDR1 and CDR2: SNHLY, FYNNEI. The CDR3 runs 14 residues. CDR3 amino acids: CASSERYLDYGYTF. The CDR3 bases are TGTGCCAGCAGTGAAAGGTACCTAGACTATGGCTACACCTTC. Looking up the rest from reference TRBV2 and TRBJ1-2 gives the full variable domain: EPEVTQTPSHQVTQMGQEVILRCVPISNHLYFYWYRQILGQKVEFLVSFYNNEISEKSEIFDDQFSVERPDGSNFTLKIRSTKLEDSAMYFCASSERYLDYGYTFGSGTRLTVV.

The V call is TRBV27, the J call TRBJ1-5; 7 nucleotides align to TRBD1. Trimming removed 6 bases from V and 6 bases from J; junction bases left unmatched: 8. This CDR3 has 14 amino acids. Germline V gives CDR1 MNHEY, CDR2 SMNVEV (reference sequence). The DNA for the CDR3 is TGTGCCAGCAGCGACAGGGAGGTTGGTCAGCCCCAGCATTTT. Amino acids: CASSDREVGQPQHF.

The genes are TRBV11-2 and TRBJ2-7; 12 bases agree with TRBD2. V shed 5 bases and J 2 bases; nucleotides not matched to a gene: 7. Germline loops: CDR1 SGHAT, CDR2 FQNNGV. CDR3 size: 16 residues. The CDR3 spells CASSLRTSGVTYEQYF. In nucleotides, the CDR3 is TGTGCCAGCAGCCTACGGACTAGCGGGGTCACCTACGAGCAGTACTTC.

V and J are TRBV28 and TRBJ2-5; D perhaps matches TRBD1 (7 bases). This CDR3 region has 15 residues. Germline V CDR1 and CDR2: MDHEN, SYDVKM. V dropped 0 bases and J dropped 4 bases, with 12 bases sitting between them. As DNA, the CDR3 is TGTGCCAGCAGTTTATGGTCAGGGGGGCGAGAGACCCAGTACTTC. It translates to CASSLWSGGRETQYF. The full variable domain, completed using reference TRBV28 and TRBJ2-5, is DVKVTQSSRYLVKRTGEKVFLECVQDMDHENMFWYRQDPGLGLRLIYFSYDVKMKEKGDIPEGYSVSREKKERFSLILESASTNQTSMYLCASSLWSGGRETQYFGPGTRLLVL.

V and J are TRBV6-1 and TRBJ1-1, with no clear D. The CDR3 is 13 amino acids. Trimming cost V 7 bases and J 6 bases, with 15 bases left between them. Germline-derived CDR1 and CDR2 are MNHNS and SASEGT. CDR3 nucleotides: TGTGCCAGCACCCCGGGATGGCGACCTGAAGCTTTCTTT. It translates to CASTPGWRPEAFF.

The J gene is TRBJ2-3, the V gene TRBV15; TRBD2 matches 13 bases. This CDR3 comprises 16 residues. Germline V lookup: CDR1 LNHNV, CDR2 YYDKDF (reference sequence). Trimming at V came to 3 bases and at J to 3 bases, leaving 3 bases not matched to a gene. The CDR3 here is CATSRTSGGSTDTQYF. The DNA for the CDR3 is TGTGCCACCAGCAGGACTAGCGGGGGGTCAACAGATACGCAGTATTTT.

The chain carries TRBV27 and TRBJ1-1; D is possibly TRBD1 (5 bases). From germline, CDR1 is MNHEY and CDR2 SMNVEV (reference sequence). Trimming took off 0 bases at V and 3 bases at J, with 11 bases between the two ends. There are 15 residues in the CDR3. CDR3 nucleotides: TGTGCCAGCAGTTTATCCCTCCACAGGTACACTGAAGCTTTCTTT. The encoded protein is CASSLSLHRYTEAFF.

The chain uses TRBV5-4 and TRBJ1-1; 8 positions agree with TRBD1. V shed 4 bases, J shed 0 bases, and the junction held 5 bases outside the gene matches. This CDR3 comprises 15 residues. Germline V gene data show CDR1 as SGHNT and CDR2 as YYREEE (reference sequence). CDR3 nucleotides: TGTGCCAGCAGCCCCAGACAGGGGTTGAACACTGAAGCTTTCTTT. Translating it yields CASSPRQGLNTEAFF.

The chain couples TRBV7-9 to TRBJ2-5; 7 nucleotides align to TRBD2. The CDR3 contains 13 residues. Germline V gene data show CDR1 as SEHNR and CDR2 as FQNEAQ (reference sequence). V dropped 5 bases and J dropped 5; count of bases not matched to a gene: 5. The CDR3 sequence is CASSPYGGETQYF. The CDR3 region has the DNA TGTGCCAGCAGCCCCTACGGGGGGGAGACCCAGTACTTC.

This chain uses TRBV12-3 or TRBV12-4 with TRBJ2-1; tentatively, D is TRBD2 (6 bases). Trimming pared 2 bases from V and 10 bases from J, leaving 12 bases between. CDR3 length: 13 residues. CDR3 DNA: TGTGCCAGCAGTTTAAACCGGGGGTCGGAGCAGTTCTTC. It is translated as CASSLNRGSEQFF.

V is TRBV7-7 and J is TRBJ2-7; 7 nucleotides align to TRBD2. V was clipped by 5 bases and J by 3 bases; unmatched bases: 7. The CDR3 consists of 14 residues. The germline V gene encodes CDR1 SSHAT and CDR2 FNYEAQ (reference sequence). CDR3 sequence reads: CASSPGTTGYEQYF. The CDR3 nucleotides read TGTGCCAGCAGCCCCGGGACTACTGGCTACGAGCAGTACTTC.

This chain connects TRBV28 to TRBJ1-2, with D perhaps TRBD1 (5 bases). The CDR3 loop spans 15 amino acids. Germline-derived CDR1 and CDR2 are MDHEN and SYDVKM. Trimming cost V 6 bases and J 5 bases, with 19 bases left between them. CDR3 sequence (DNA): TGTGCCAGCAGAGCTGACAGTCTAGGGCTTTATGGCTACACCTTC. It codes for CASRADSLGLYGYTF.

This clone turned up a few times. This chain connects TRBV5-4 to TRBJ2-2; 9 positions match TRBD1. Germline lookup yields CDR1 SGHNT and CDR2 YYREEE (reference sequence). This CDR3 has 16 residues. The trim removed 4 bases at V and 0 bases at J, leaving 4 bases unmatched. Written as DNA, the CDR3 is TGTGCCAGCAGCGCCACAGGGGGCGCGAACACCGGGGAGCTGTTTTTT. The encoded protein is CASSATGGANTGELFF.

V and J are TRBV9 and TRBJ2-7, with 11 nucleotides matching TRBD2. The CDR3 extends over 15 amino acids. Trimming at V came to 2 bases and at J to 0 bases, leaving 1 base not matched to a gene. Per germline, CDR1 SGDLS and CDR2 YYNGEE. DNA of the CDR3: TGTGCCAGCAGCGTGGGACTAGCGGACTCCTACGAGCAGTACTTC. Amino acids: CASSVGLADSYEQYF. Drawing the rest from reference TRBV9 and TRBJ2-7, the complete variable domain is DSGVTQTPKHLITATGQRVTLRCSPRSGDLSVYWYQQSLDQGLQFLIQYYNGEERAKGNILERFSAQQFPDLHSELNLSSLELGDSALYFCASSVGLADSYEQYFGPGTRLTVT.

This clone occurred once. One junction end does not reproduce the germline sequence, and a read error may be involved. The J gene is TRBJ2-1, the V gene TRBV6-2 or TRBV6-3, with 8 bases that match TRBD1. The length of the CDR3 is 15 residues. The germline gives CDR1 MNHEY, CDR2 SVGEGT. The CDR3 is CASNYAGGTYNEQFF. The CDR3 nucleotides read TGTGCCAGCAATTACGCAGGGGGCACCTACAATGAGCAGTTCTTC.

The CDR3 DNA reads as TGTGCCAGCAGCACACAAGACAGGCGCTCTGGAAACACCATATATTTT. Translated, it gives CASSTQDRRSGNTIYF. The rearrangement joins TRBV6-2 or TRBV6-3 to TRBJ1-3, with D perhaps matching TRBD1 (6 bases). V lost 6 bases to trimming and J lost 0 bases, with 15 bases between them. Germline CDR1 MNHEY, CDR2 SVGEGT. This CDR3 region has 16 residues.

This clone was seen only once. This chain links TRBV21-1 with TRBJ1-1. TRBV21-1 is noted as a pseudogene. The CDR3 totals 15 residues. This CDR3 reads CASSVAGTHHTEAFF. CDR3 bases: TGTGCCAGCAGCGTCGCCGGGACTCATCACACTGAAGCTTTCTTT.